This TCR beta chain was captured in a study of blood T cell repertoires in COVID-19. TCRdb keeps only in-frame clones here, not all; method: immunoSEQ multiplex PCR. The sample shows 200,000 to 250,000 clones, roughly 85% of them seen only once. Per the germline V gene, CDR1 is DFQATT and CDR2 is SNEGSKA (reference sequence). V was pared by 3 bases and J by 0 bases, with 6 bases of the junction left unmatched. This CDR3 has 17 residues. Sequenced input: peripheral blood. The sequence derives from a woman younger than 35 who had recovered from COVID-19. The chain employs TRBV20-1 and TRBJ2-4; 12 bases are a match to TRBD2. The CDR3 loop reads CSASELAGGLAKNIQYF. The CDR3 bases are TGCAGTGCTAGTGAGCTAGCGGGAGGGCTAGCCAAAAACATTCAGTACTTC.